The clone carrying this TCR beta chain was counted between two and nine times. Using immunoSEQ multiplex PCR, the repertoire was profiled, and TCRdb retains in-frame clones only, with some absent. The sample lists some 50,000 clones, around 60% occurring once. This sample stems from a study of cytotoxic CD8 clonotypes in ibrutinib-treated CLL. About the research overall: Overall, approximately 25 responses were partial and 2 complete; following median roughly six years, roughly 14 patients stayed remitted and roughly twelve progressed. Specimens for response were gathered following a median 12 months of therapy, spanning 6 to 36. Samples had a mean of around 280,000 productive templates and about 93,000 productive rearrangements.

Germline values: CDR1 MDHEN, CDR2 SYDVKM. The V end was cut by 3 bases, the J end by 4 bases, with 12 bases between. The CDR3 is made up of 14 amino acids. The receptor comes from a human donor with chronic lymphocytic leukemia. Sequencing was performed on PBMCs, taken after 24 months of ibrutinib treatment. The chain carries TRBV28 and TRBJ1-2, with D tentatively TRBD1 (6 bases). The CDR3 reads CASSFPMDSYGYTF. In DNA form, the CDR3 reads TGTGCCAGCAGTTTTCCCATGGACAGCTATGGCTACACCTTC.